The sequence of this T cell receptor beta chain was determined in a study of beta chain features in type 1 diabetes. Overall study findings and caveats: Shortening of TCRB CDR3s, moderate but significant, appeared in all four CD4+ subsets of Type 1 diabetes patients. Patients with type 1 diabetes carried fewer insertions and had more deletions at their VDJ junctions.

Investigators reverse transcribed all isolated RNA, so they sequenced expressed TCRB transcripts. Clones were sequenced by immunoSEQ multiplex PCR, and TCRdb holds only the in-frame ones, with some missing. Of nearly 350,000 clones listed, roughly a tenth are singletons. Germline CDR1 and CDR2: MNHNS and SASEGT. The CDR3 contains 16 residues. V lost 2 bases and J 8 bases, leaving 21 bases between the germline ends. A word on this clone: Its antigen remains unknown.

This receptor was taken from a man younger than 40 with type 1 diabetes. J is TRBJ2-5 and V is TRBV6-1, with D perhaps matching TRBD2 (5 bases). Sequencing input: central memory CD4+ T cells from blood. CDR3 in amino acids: CASSESPTSTPGTQYF. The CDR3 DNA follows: TGTGCCAGCAGTGAATCCCCCACATCCACCCCGGGAACCCAGTACTTC.